These 30 T cell receptor beta chains came from one sample sequenced in a study of T cell responses to AZD1222 COVID-19 vaccine. Profiled with immunoSEQ multiplex PCR; TCRdb holds only in-frame clones, not every one. The sample shows about 85,000 clones, 80% to 90% of them seen only once. Source: peripheral blood, taken on day 0 of AZD1222 vaccination. These receptors were taken from an adult in good health.

This chain uses TRBV9 with TRBJ2-3; 9 bases are a match to TRBD2. V gave up 4 bases and J gave up 6 bases; unmatched junction bases: 15. This CDR3 has 17 amino acids. Germline V gene lookup returns CDR1 SGDLS and CDR2 YYNGEE. CDR3 amino acids: CASSPPDGRGGFDTQYF. CDR3 bases: TGTGCCAGCAGCCCCCCCGACGGGCGGGGGGGATTCGATACGCAGTATTTT.

Of note for this clone: The same CDR3 can be traced to other DNA sequences in this sample. J is TRBJ1-2 and V is TRBV7-9; D is uncertain. V lost 1 base and J 4 bases, leaving 7 bases between the germline ends. The CDR3 is made up of 13 amino acids. Germline loops: CDR1 SEHNR, CDR2 FQNEAQ (reference sequence). CDR3 sequence (DNA): TGTGCCAGCAGCTTAGTGGGTGGCTATGGCTACACCTTC. Translated: CASSLVGGYGYTF.

As regards this clone: The same CDR3 arises from other DNA sequences in this sample as well. The rearrangement joins TRBV6-5 to TRBJ1-3; D is perhaps TRBD1 (5 bases). The germline V and J ends were trimmed by 6 bases and 0 bases, with 9 bases remaining between them. The germline V gene encodes CDR1 MNHEY and CDR2 SVGAGI. This CDR3 has 14 amino acids. DNA for the CDR3: TGTGCCAGCAGCCGCGACAGCTCTGGAAACACCATATATTTT. Translated: CASSRDSSGNTIYF.

The V call is TRBV5-1, the J call TRBJ2-7; TRBD1 agrees at 11 bases. CDR3 size: 14 residues. Trimming took 4 bases from V and 1 from J; bases not matched to a gene: 1. From germline, CDR1 is SGHRS and CDR2 YFSETQ. The CDR3 region is CASSGTGGSYEQYF. CDR3 sequence (DNA): TGCGCCAGCAGCGGGACAGGGGGGTCCTACGAGCAGTACTTC.

The chain combines TRBV19 with TRBJ2-7; D is undetermined. CDR1 and CDR2 from the germline V gene are LNHDA and SQIVND (reference sequence). CDR3 length: 16 residues. Between the trimmed V and J ends, which lost 5 bases and 1 base, there was a span of 18 bases. CDR3 in amino acids: CASSLGSSWDSYEQYF. Written as DNA, the CDR3 is TGTGCCAGTAGTTTAGGGTCCTCTTGGGATTCCTACGAGCAGTACTTC.

CDR3 sequence: CASSVSDRALRVDTEAFF. The CDR3 DNA is TGTGCCAGCAGCGTAAGCGACCGGGCCCTACGGGTGGACACTGAAGCTTTCTTT. The V call is TRBV9, the J call TRBJ1-1, with no clear D. V lost 1 base and J lost 3, with 22 bases in between. The CDR3 is 18 residues long. CDR1 SGDLS and CDR2 YYNGEE come from the germline V gene.

In this sample, this clone turned up once. V gene TRBV7-8 combines with J gene TRBJ2-7, with a weak D call TRBD1 (5 bases). Deletions cut 4 bases from V and 0 bases from J, with 13 bases between. CDR1 is SGHVS and CDR2 is FQNEAQ in the germline V gene. CDR3 size: 15 residues. In nucleotides, the CDR3 is TGTGCCAGCAGCTCCACAGGCCTGGGCTCCTACGAGCAGTACTTC. This translates into CASSSTGLGSYEQYF.

This chain links TRBV5-1 with TRBJ2-2; D unresolved. V gave up 4 bases and J gave up 1 base, with 8 bases separating them. CDR3 length: 14 amino acids. Per germline, CDR1 SGHRS and CDR2 YFSETQ. The CDR3 sequence is CASSLRQNTGELFF. CDR3 DNA sequence: TGCGCCAGCAGCCTGCGACAGAACACCGGGGAGCTGTTTTTT.

V usage is TRBV4-2 and J usage is TRBJ2-7, with D maybe TRBD2 (6 bases). Trimming left V 0 bases short and J 3 bases short, with 21 bases between. The V gene's germline CDR1 is LGHNA and CDR2 YNFKEQ. The CDR3 is made up of 18 amino acids. The CDR3 sequence is CASSQDLRGATSGYEQYF. In nucleotides, the CDR3 is TGTGCCAGCAGCCAAGATCTGCGGGGAGCCACCTCGGGCTACGAGCAGTACTTC.

Notes on this clone: The junction and the germline gene differ at one end; a read error may be behind it. The chain has TRBV4-3 and TRBJ2-2; possible D gene TRBD1, 9 bases. The CDR3 runs 16 residues. The V gene's germline CDR1 is LGHNA and CDR2 YSLEER. Here the CDR3 DNA reads TGCGCCCGCAGCCGGGGGGGACAGGGCGACACCGGGGAGCTGTTTTTT. The encoded protein is CARSRGGQGDTGELFF.

This clone was recorded a few times. The chain joins TRBV5-1 to TRBJ2-2, with no clear D. This CDR3 is 14 amino acids long. Trimming pared 6 bases from V and 1 base from J, leaving 10 bases between. Germline CDR1 is SGHRS and CDR2 is YFSETQ. CDR3 sequence (DNA): TGCGCCAGCACCCTGGCAGGGAACACCGGGGAGCTGTTTTTT. This codes for CASTLAGNTGELFF.

The chain carries TRBV2 and TRBJ2-2; D is unclear. This CDR3 is 14 amino acids long. Germline-derived CDR1 and CDR2 are SNHLY and FYNNEI. Trimming pared 5 bases from V and 0 bases from J, leaving 7 bases between. Here the CDR3 reads CASSLWSNTGELFF. Here the CDR3 DNA reads TGTGCCAGCAGTCTCTGGTCGAACACCGGGGAGCTGTTTTTT. Full variable domain (remainder filled in from reference TRBV2 and TRBJ2-2): EPEVTQTPSHQVTQMGQEVILRCVPISNHLYFYWYRQILGQKVEFLVSFYNNEISEKSEIFDDQFSVERPDGSNFTLKIRSTKLEDSAMYFCASSLWSNTGELFFGEGSRLTVL.

CDR3 sequence reads: CASSFLLGVRGTEAFF. The CDR3 DNA follows: TGCGCCAGCAGCTTTCTTTTGGGAGTTCGAGGCACTGAAGCTTTCTTT. This sequence joins TRBV5-1 and TRBJ1-1; D gene uncertain. In germline, CDR1 is SGHRS, CDR2 YFSETQ. CDR3 length equals 16 residues. The V end lost 2 bases, the J end lost 4 bases, and 18 bases lay between the germline ends.

The rearrangement joins TRBV5-1 to TRBJ2-7; TRBD2 aligns across 11 bases. Unmatched junction bases numbered 5, after V lost 3 bases and J lost 6 bases. The CDR3 sequence is 14 residues long. Germline CDR1 is SGHRS and CDR2 is YFSETQ. CDR3 nucleotide sequence: TGCGCCAGCAGCTCTAGCGGGGGGAGTAGCGAGCAGTACTTC. Translated, it gives CASSSSGGSSEQYF.

The rearrangement links TRBV10-2 to TRBJ1-5, with 7 bases matching TRBD1. This CDR3 is built from 16 residues. V lost 7 bases and J lost 5; bases outside the gene matches: 14. Germline V CDR1 and CDR2: WSHSY, SAAADI. The CDR3 region is CASKGSGGGSHQPQHF. The DNA of the CDR3 is TGCGCCAGCAAGGGGTCTGGAGGGGGCTCGCATCAGCCCCAGCATTTT.

This rearrangement joins TRBV20-1 to TRBJ1-5, with D possibly matching TRBD1 (5 bases). The V end was cut by 3 bases, the J end by 0 bases, with 18 bases between. The CDR3 consists of 17 residues. The germline V gene encodes CDR1 DFQATT and CDR2 SNEGSKA (reference sequence). This chain's CDR3 is CSASSLGTQYSNQPQHF. CDR3 coding DNA: TGCAGTGCTAGTTCACTTGGGACCCAATATAGCAATCAGCCCCAGCATTTT.

In its sample, this clone was seen a few times. The chain uses TRBV7-9 and TRBJ2-7; TRBD2 aligns across 13 bases. The CDR3 runs 14 residues. Germline assignment: CDR1 SEHNR and CDR2 FQNEAQ (reference sequence). Trimming cost V 4 bases and J 6 bases; bases outside gene matches: 3. CDR3 residues: CASSSRTSGSEQYF. CDR3 DNA: TGTGCCAGCAGCTCCCGGACTAGCGGGAGCGAGCAGTACTTC.

The CDR3 DNA reads as TGTGCCAGCAGTCCCTTTTTGCCGAACACTGAAGCTTTCTTT. Encoded protein: CASSPFLPNTEAFF. This rearrangement joins TRBV6-5 to TRBJ1-1; D remains unclear. Germline CDR1 MNHEY, CDR2 SVGAGI. V dropped 5 bases and J dropped 1 base, with 11 bases sitting between them. The CDR3 is 14 residues long.

The CDR3: CASSQAGNEKLFF. The DNA for the CDR3 is TGTGCCAGCAGCCAAGCTGGGAATGAAAAACTGTTTTTT. This chain joins TRBV3-1 (or the pseudogene TRBV3-2) and TRBJ1-4, with D hard to call. CDR3 length equals 13 residues. Per germline, CDR1 LGHDT and CDR2 YNNKEL (reference sequence). V was cut by 1 base and J by 5 bases, with 5 bases left in between.

This chain joins TRBV10-3 and TRBJ2-7, with D possibly being TRBD2 (5 bases). V was clipped by 8 bases and J by 6 bases, with 11 bases between them. The length of the CDR3 is 11 residues. Per germline, CDR1 ENHRY and CDR2 SYGVKD. The CDR3 bases are TGTGCCATCGGGCCCGGAGGCGAGCAGTACTTC. Translated: CAIGPGGEQYF.

V usage is TRBV15 and J usage is TRBJ1-1; D may be TRBD1 (5 bases). The CDR3 is 15 residues long. Trimming stripped 1 base from V and 0 bases from J, with 9 bases between. Germline CDR1 is LNHNV and CDR2 is YYDKDF (reference sequence). CDR3 protein: CATSRVRALNTEAFF. In nucleotides, the CDR3 is TGTGCCACCAGCAGAGTCAGGGCTTTGAACACTGAAGCTTTCTTT.

The V call is TRBV5-1, the J call TRBJ1-1; D may be TRBD1 (5 bases). The germline gives CDR1 SGHRS, CDR2 YFSETQ. This CDR3 contains 15 residues. Deletions cut 4 bases from V and 6 bases from J, with 19 bases between. The CDR3 DNA reads as TGCGCCAGCAGCGTGGGGGGGGATGTCCCCCCTGAAGCTTTCTTT. Translating gives CASSVGGDVPPEAFF.

V and J are TRBV3-1 (or the pseudogene TRBV3-2) and TRBJ2-1; 10 nucleotides agree with TRBD2. After removal of 1 base from V and 5 bases from J, the junction contained 11 bases not matched to a gene. Germline CDR1 is LGHDT and CDR2 is YNNKEL (reference sequence). CDR3 length equals 18 residues. As DNA, the CDR3 is TGTGCCAGCAGCCAAGTAGGAGCGGGGGGGGATTGGAACAATGAGCAGTTCTTC. It specifies CASSQVGAGGDWNNEQFF.

The rearrangement uses TRBV10-1 and TRBJ1-1, with D tentatively TRBD1 (5 bases). There are 14 residues in the CDR3. With 2 bases removed from V and 2 bases from J, the gap between germline ends came to 9 bases. The germline V gene has CDR1 WNHNN and CDR2 SYGVQD (reference sequence). CDR3: CASSEGGGNTEAFF. The CDR3 DNA follows: TGCGCCAGCAGTGAGGGGGGAGGAAACACTGAAGCTTTCTTT.

In this sample, this clone turned up once. This chain links TRBV7-2 with TRBJ2-1; D is possibly TRBD2 (5 bases). The germline gives CDR1 SGHTA, CDR2 FQGNSA. This CDR3 comprises 15 residues. V was clipped by 5 bases and J by 3 bases, with 14 bases between them. The CDR3 sequence is CASSARGGVYNEQFF. DNA for the CDR3: TGTGCCAGCAGCGCCCGGGGTGGAGTCTACAATGAGCAGTTCTTC.

J is TRBJ1-1 and V is TRBV18; TRBD1 might be the D (5 bases). Germline CDR1 KGHSH, CDR2 LQKENI. Trimming took 6 bases from V and 8 from J, leaving 10 bases between them. The CDR3 loop spans 11 amino acids. CDR3 nucleotide sequence: TGTGCCAGCTCGGACTCAGGGGAAGCTTTCTTT. Amino acid sequence: CASSDSGEAFF.

The J gene is TRBJ2-3, the V gene TRBV5-1; no firm D call. V lost 4 bases and J 1 base, leaving 10 bases between the germline ends. The CDR3 extends over 14 amino acids. Germline V gives CDR1 SGHRS, CDR2 YFSETQ. CDR3 DNA sequence: TGCGCCAGCAGCCTGAAGGTGGGCACAGATACGCAGTATTTT. This translates into CASSLKVGTDTQYF.

The rearrangement uses TRBV28 and TRBJ1-2; D is perhaps TRBD1 (5 bases). Germline CDR1 MDHEN, CDR2 SYDVKM. The CDR3 extends over 15 amino acids. Trimming stripped 4 bases from V and 4 bases from J, with 16 bases between. This CDR3 reads CASSYPEGASYGYTF. The CDR3 region has the DNA TGTGCCAGCAGTTACCCCGAAGGGGCGAGCTATGGCTACACCTTC.

This clone was detected only once. V usage is TRBV19 and J usage is TRBJ2-7; a possible D gene is TRBD1 (6 bases). The germline V gene encodes CDR1 LNHDA and CDR2 SQIVND (reference sequence). There are 14 residues in the CDR3. Trimming cost V 5 bases and J 8 bases, with 19 bases left between them. The CDR3 spells CASSPTGSNIQQYF. CDR3 nucleotide sequence: TGTGCCAGTAGTCCGACAGGTTCAAATATCCAGCAGTACTTC.

The chain is built from TRBV18 and TRBJ2-1; D possibly corresponds to TRBD2 (5 bases). V was cut by 4 bases and J by 7 bases, with 14 bases left in between. CDR1 and CDR2 from the germline V gene are KGHSH and LQKENI. The CDR3 has 14 residues. This CDR3 reads CASSRLGEMNEQFF. The CDR3 bases are TGTGCCAGCTCACGTCTGGGAGAGATGAATGAGCAGTTCTTC.